The clone carrying this T cell receptor (beta chain) was observed a few times. The TCRbeta library was prepared with unique molecular identifiers. TCRdb reanalysed the PCR reads using MiXCR and keeps one entry per CDR3 protein. This table holds approximately 270,000 distinct CDR3 sequences, around 9.6% found once. CDR1 is DFQATT and CDR2 is SNEGSKA in the germline V gene (reference sequence). This CDR3 has 15 residues. The junction had 11 bases not matched to a gene; V was cut back by 6 bases and J by 1 base. This entry is derived from a study of T-cell reconstitution after alpha-beta-depleted transplantation in children.

Source: PBMCs from the stem cell graft donor, taken from the stem cell graft. The chain recombines TRBV20-1 with TRBJ2-5; the match to TRBD2 covers 7 bases. The sequence came from a human donor who donated a stem cell graft to a child with SCID. CDR3 in DNA: TGCAGTGCCGGGGAGCCGGGGGGAAGCCAAGAGACCCAGTACTTC. As protein: CSAGEPGGSQETQYF.